The clone carrying this TCR beta chain was seen a single time. What it binds is not known. The sample comes from a study of cytomegalovirus exposure and HLA in healthy donors. The wider study: Across under 450 genotyped donors, 81% landed in the Caucasian-associated ancestry cluster.

Study conclusions and caveats: Most TCRs appeared rarely, but some public TCRs recurred in many donors.

The PCR ran on 60 Vbeta and 13 Jbeta primers. Only in-frame clones appear in the TCRdb table, and some are missing; sequencing was by immunoSEQ multiplex PCR. This table has roughly 48,000 clones, 73% appearing once. Sequencing was performed on PBMCs. The clonotype comes from a man between 18 and 35 years old in good health and CMV-seronegative.

CDR3 in amino acids: CATASDRVKAFF. CDR3 DNA sequence: TGTGCCACTGCGAGCGACAGGGTGAAAGCTTTCTTT. V and J are TRBV5-4 and TRBJ1-1, with 7 nucleotides matching TRBD1. The CDR3 extends over 12 amino acids. Germline V CDR1 and CDR2: SGHNT, YYREEE (reference sequence). Unmatched junction bases numbered 11, after V lost 9 bases and J lost 9 bases.